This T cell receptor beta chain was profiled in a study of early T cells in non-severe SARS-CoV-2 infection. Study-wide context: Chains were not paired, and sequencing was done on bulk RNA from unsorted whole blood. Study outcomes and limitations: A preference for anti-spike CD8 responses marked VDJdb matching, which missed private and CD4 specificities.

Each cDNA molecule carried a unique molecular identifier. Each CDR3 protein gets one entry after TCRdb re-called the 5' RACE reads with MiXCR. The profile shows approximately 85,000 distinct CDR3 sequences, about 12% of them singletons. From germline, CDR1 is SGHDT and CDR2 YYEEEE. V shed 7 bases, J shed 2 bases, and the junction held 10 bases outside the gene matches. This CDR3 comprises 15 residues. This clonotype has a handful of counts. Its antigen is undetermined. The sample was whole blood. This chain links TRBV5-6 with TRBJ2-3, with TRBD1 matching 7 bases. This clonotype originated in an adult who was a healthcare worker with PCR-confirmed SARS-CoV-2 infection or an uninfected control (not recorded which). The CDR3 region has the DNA TGTGCCAGCTACCAGGACAGGAGGTACACAGATACGCAGTATTTT. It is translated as CASYQDRRYTDTQYF. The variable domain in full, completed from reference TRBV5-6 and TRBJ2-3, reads DAGVTQSPTHLIKTRGQQVTLRCSPKSGHDTVSWYQQALGQGPQFIFQYYEEEERQRGNFPDRFSGHQFPNYSSELNVNALLLGDSALYLCASYQDRRYTDTQYFGPGTRLTVL.